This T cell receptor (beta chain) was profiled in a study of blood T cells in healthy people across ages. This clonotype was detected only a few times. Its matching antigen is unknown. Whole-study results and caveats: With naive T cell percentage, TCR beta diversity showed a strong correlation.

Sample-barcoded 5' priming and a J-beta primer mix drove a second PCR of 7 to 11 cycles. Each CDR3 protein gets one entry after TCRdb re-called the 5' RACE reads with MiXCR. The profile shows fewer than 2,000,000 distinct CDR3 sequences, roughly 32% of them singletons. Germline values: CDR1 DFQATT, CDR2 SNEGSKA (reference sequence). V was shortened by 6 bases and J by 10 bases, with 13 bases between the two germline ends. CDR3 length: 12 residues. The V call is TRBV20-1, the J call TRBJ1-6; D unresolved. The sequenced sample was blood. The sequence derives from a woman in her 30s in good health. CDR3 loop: CSASDPGSPLHF. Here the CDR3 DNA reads TGCAGTGCCTCGGATCCGGGGTCACCCCTCCACTTT.